This T cell receptor beta chain is drawn from a study of blood T cell repertoires in COVID-19. Study-level background: Acute and convalescent COVID-19 specimens originated in the United States, Italy and Spain. T cells, B-cell-depleted T cells, or PBMCs provided the cDNA or gDNA that served as material.

In the authors' workflow: For nucleated cells, counts were estimated from reference gene primer amplification. The assay was immunoSEQ multiplex PCR, and TCRdb's table has in-frame clones only and misses some. V and J calls and clone size follow that table, whereas D and trimming were derived from the DNA. Of some 200,000 clones listed, around 80% were seen once; the top ten hold less than 15%. V shed 4 bases and J 13 bases; nucleotides not matched to a gene: 4. CDR1 is KGHDR and CDR2 is SFDVKD in the germline V gene. The CDR3 runs to 13 residues. This TCR derives from a woman in her thirties or forties with acute or convalescent COVID-19. The chain carries TRBV24-1 and TRBJ2-1; TRBD2 matches 12 bases. Sequenced sample: peripheral blood. CDR3 in DNA: TGTGCCACCAGTGAACCTAGCGGGAGGGCCCAGTTCTTC. It encodes CATSEPSGRAQFF.